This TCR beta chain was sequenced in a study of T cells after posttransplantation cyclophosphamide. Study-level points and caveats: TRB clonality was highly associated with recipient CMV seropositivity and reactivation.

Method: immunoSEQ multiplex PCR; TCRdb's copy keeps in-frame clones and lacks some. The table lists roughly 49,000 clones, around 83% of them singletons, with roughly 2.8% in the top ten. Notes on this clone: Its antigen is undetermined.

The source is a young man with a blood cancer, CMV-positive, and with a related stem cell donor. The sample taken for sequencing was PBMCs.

The DNA for the CDR3 is TGTGCCAGCAGCTCACTATCCCTCCTGCCTAGCGGGATTGGCAATGAGCAGTTCTTC. It translates to CASSSLSLLPSGIGNEQFF. This chain links TRBV7-9 with TRBJ2-1; 9 bases are a match to TRBD2. From germline, CDR1 is SEHNR and CDR2 FQNEAQ (reference sequence). V was pared by 4 bases and J by 6 bases, with 19 bases of the junction left unmatched. CDR3 length: 19 amino acids.